The 10 T cell receptor beta chains below all came from one sample that was sequenced in a study of blood T cell repertoires in COVID-19. Produced via immunoSEQ multiplex PCR; TCRdb's table is partial and in-frame only. Seen here are around 70,000 clones, around 86% observed once, and the top ten hold approximately 30%. The sequenced sample was peripheral blood. The receptors shown here come from a woman over 75 with active or convalescent COVID-19.

The chain joins TRBV7-3 to TRBJ1-1, with D uncertain. In germline, CDR1 is SGHTA, CDR2 FQGTGA. V was trimmed by 3 bases and J by 4 bases, leaving 12 bases between them. The CDR3 consists of 14 residues. The CDR3 coding sequence is TGTGCCAGCAGCTTCGCCGGGGTGGGCACTGAAGCTTTCTTT. It encodes CASSFAGVGTEAFF. The full variable domain, its missing parts supplied by reference TRBV7-3 and TRBJ1-1, is GAGVSQTPSNKVTEKGKYVELRCDPISGHTALYWYRQSLGQGPEFLIYFQGTGAADDSGLPNDRFFAVRPEGSVSTLKIQRTERGDSAVYLCASSFAGVGTEAFFGQGTRLTVV.

The chain is built from TRBV5-6 and TRBJ1-2; D gene uncertain. V lost 4 bases and J lost 4, with 14 bases in between. Germline loops: CDR1 SGHDT, CDR2 YYEEEE. The CDR3 extends over 14 amino acids. The CDR3 protein is CASSADELFYGYTF. CDR3 nucleotide sequence: TGTGCCAGCAGCGCAGATGAATTATTCTATGGCTACACCTTC.

Only a few counts were recorded for this clone. This sequence joins TRBV9 and TRBJ2-1; 7 bases match TRBD2. V lost 2 bases and J lost 10; bases outside the gene matches: 6. The V gene's germline CDR1 is SGDLS and CDR2 YYNGEE. The CDR3 has 13 amino acids. CDR3 DNA sequence: TGTGCCAGCAGCGTGGGAGGGGCATGGGAGCAGTTCTTC. Protein sequence: CASSVGGAWEQFF.

As concerns this clone: The same CDR3 arises from other DNA sequences in this sample as well. The gene calls are TRBV7-3 and TRBJ2-3, with a tentative D call TRBD2 (7 bases). The CDR3 has 14 amino acids. Germline V CDR1 and CDR2: SGHTA, FQGTGA. V lost 5 bases, J lost 2 bases, and 11 bases lay in between. CDR3 amino acids: CASSLAGATDTQYF. CDR3 sequence (DNA): TGTGCCAGCAGCCTCGCGGGGGCCACAGATACGCAGTATTTT.

The chain couples TRBV6-2 or TRBV6-3 to TRBJ2-3; a possible D gene is TRBD2 (6 bases). CDR1 MNHEY and CDR2 SVGEGT come from the germline V gene. The ends were cut back, 5 bases at V and 4 bases at J, with 13 bases in the middle. The CDR3 consists of 14 residues. As DNA, the CDR3 is TGTGCCAGCAGTCAAGATCTAGCGTCAGATACGCAGTATTTT. Amino acid sequence: CASSQDLASDTQYF.

The CDR3 spells CASSLGESNQPQHF. The CDR3 nucleotides read TGTGCCAGCAGTTTAGGGGAGAGCAATCAGCCCCAGCATTTT. This chain uses TRBV27 with TRBJ1-5, with no clear D. Germline V CDR1 and CDR2: MNHEY, SMNVEV (reference sequence). The V end lost 2 bases, the J end lost 1 base, and 6 bases lay between the germline ends. The CDR3 has 14 amino acids.

The J gene is TRBJ1-1, the V gene TRBV10-2; 7 nucleotides match TRBD1. CDR1 is WSHSY, CDR2 SAAADI, per germline. V shed 4 bases, J shed 9 bases, and the junction held 5 bases outside the gene matches. The CDR3 loop spans 12 amino acids. CDR3 sequence reads: CASSGPGQKAFF. The CDR3 nucleotides are TGCGCCAGCAGTGGCCCGGGACAGAAAGCTTTCTTT.

The chain joins TRBV6-6 to TRBJ2-5, with 7 bases identical to TRBD1. Germline V gives CDR1 MNHNY, CDR2 SVGAGI (reference sequence). With V trimmed by 7 bases and J by 4 bases, 12 bases remained unmatched. This CDR3 is 15 amino acids long. DNA of the CDR3: TGTGCCAGCACCCTTAGTAGGGGGCTCGGAGAGACCCAGTACTTC. Translation: CASTLSRGLGETQYF.

The V gene is TRBV7-9, the J gene TRBJ2-3; the match to TRBD2 covers 8 bases. The CDR3 is 16 amino acids. The V gene end was trimmed by 5 bases and the J gene end by 3 bases; junction bases not matched to a gene: 10. The germline V gene encodes CDR1 SEHNR and CDR2 FQNEAQ (reference sequence). This CDR3 is CASSPPGTRATDTQYF. DNA for the CDR3: TGTGCCAGCAGCCCCCCCGGGACTAGAGCAACAGATACGCAGTATTTT. The full variable domain, with the rest looked up from reference TRBV7-9 and TRBJ2-3, is DTGVSQNPRHKITKRGQNVTFRCDPISEHNRLYWYRQTLGQGPEFLTYFQNEAQLEKSRLLSDRFSAERPKGSFSTLEIQRTEQGDSAMYLCASSPPGTRATDTQYFGPGTRLTVL.

The rearrangement links TRBV20-1 to TRBJ2-1, with unresolved D. Germline V lookup: CDR1 DFQATT, CDR2 SNEGSKA (reference sequence). The CDR3 totals 10 residues. V gave up 6 bases and J gave up 9 bases, with 9 bases separating them. Written as DNA, the CDR3 is TGCAGTGCCCTCTGGAGTGAGCAGTTCTTC. This sequence encodes CSALWSEQFF.